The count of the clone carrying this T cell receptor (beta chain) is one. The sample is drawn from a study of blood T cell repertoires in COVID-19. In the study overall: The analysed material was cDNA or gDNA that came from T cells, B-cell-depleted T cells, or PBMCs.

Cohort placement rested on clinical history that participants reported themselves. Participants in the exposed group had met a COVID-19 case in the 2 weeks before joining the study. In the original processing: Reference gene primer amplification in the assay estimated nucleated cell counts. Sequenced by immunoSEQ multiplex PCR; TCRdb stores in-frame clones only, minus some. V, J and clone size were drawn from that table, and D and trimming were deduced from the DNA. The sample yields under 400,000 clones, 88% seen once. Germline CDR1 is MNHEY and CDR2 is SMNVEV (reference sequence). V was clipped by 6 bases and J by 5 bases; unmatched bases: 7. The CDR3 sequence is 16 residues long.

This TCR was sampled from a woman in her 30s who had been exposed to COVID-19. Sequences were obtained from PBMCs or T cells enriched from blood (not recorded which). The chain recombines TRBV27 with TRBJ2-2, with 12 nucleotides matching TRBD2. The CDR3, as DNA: TGTGCCAGCAGGCCTCTAGCGGGAGGGGGAACCGGGGAGCTGTTTTTT. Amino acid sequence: CASRPLAGGGTGELFF.